This entry is about one T cell receptor (beta chain). Its antigen is as yet unknown. The germline gives CDR1 SNHLY, CDR2 FYNNEI. This CDR3 contains 15 residues. The V and J ends lost 6 bases and 7 bases, in that order; junction bases with no gene match: 12. At the Johns Hopkins FTIC core, DNA taken from cultured CD4+ T cells was sequenced by way of the Oncomine TCR Beta short-read assay. TCRdb used MiXCR to reprocess the PCR reads, holding one entry per CDR3 protein. The repertoire holds roughly 23,000 distinct CDR3 sequences, about 67% seen once, with roughly a fifth in the top ten. The data stem from a study of vaccination and CD4 T cells after COVID-19. Regarding treatment: roughly ten-day PBMC culture with coronavirus spike peptide pools or control peptides (ViraFEST assay). Half the growth medium was swapped for new IL-2 medium on days 3 and 7.

This sequence was found in a human donor who received a COVID-19 vaccine. The chain combines TRBV2 with TRBJ2-3; 8 bases match TRBD2. The material was CD4+ T cells from blood, cultured in vitro, obtained after SARS-CoV-2 vaccination. CDR3 coding DNA: TGTGCCAGCAGCGAACACGGGGGGGCCCAGTATACGCAGTATTTT. Translation: CASSEHGGAQYTQYF.